These 26 T cell receptor beta chains share one sample of origin, sequenced in a study of glioma-infiltrating T cells after dendritic cell vaccination. Profiled with immunoSEQ multiplex PCR; TCRdb holds only in-frame clones, not every one. The sample includes around 96,000 clones, approximately 81% of them seen just once. This specimen was blood, taken before dendritic cell vaccination. The origin of the receptors is a human donor with glioblastoma.

The chain recombines TRBV30 with TRBJ1-1; D not resolved. Trimming stripped 8 bases from V and 1 base from J, with 17 bases between. Germline CDR1 and CDR2: GTSNPN and SVGIG (reference sequence). The CDR3 sequence is 14 residues long. The CDR3 sequence: CARRSGLGNTEAFF. CDR3 coding DNA: TGTGCCCGCCGCAGTGGACTCGGGAACACTGAAGCTTTCTTT.

The V and J genes are TRBV9 and TRBJ2-1; D possibly corresponds to TRBD2 (6 bases). Looked up from germline, CDR1 is SGDLS and CDR2 is YYNGEE. The V end lost 4 bases, the J end lost 9 bases, and 17 bases lay between the germline ends. The CDR3 contains 14 residues. The CDR3 sequence: CASSQRRETSEQFF. CDR3 DNA: TGTGCCAGCAGCCAACGTAGGGAGACTAGTGAGCAGTTCTTC.

CDR3 loop: CASSKNRGDGYTF. The CDR3 nucleotides are TGTGCCAGCAGTAAAAACAGGGGTGATGGCTACACCTTC. This chain uses TRBV2 with TRBJ1-2; 7 bases are a match to TRBD1. Germline CDR1 reads SNHLY; CDR2 reads FYNNEI. The J segment lost 6 bases and the V segment lost 5 bases, leaving 6 bases of the junction unmatched. This CDR3 spans 13 amino acids. The full variable domain, its missing parts supplied by reference TRBV2 and TRBJ1-2, is EPEVTQTPSHQVTQMGQEVILRCVPISNHLYFYWYRQILGQKVEFLVSFYNNEISEKSEIFDDQFSVERPDGSNFTLKIRSTKLEDSAMYFCASSKNRGDGYTFGSGTRLTVV.

This clone has only one observation. The chain couples TRBV11-2 to TRBJ1-2; a possible D gene is TRBD1 (5 bases). This CDR3 region has 15 residues. Trimming left V 4 bases short and J 2 bases short, with 14 bases between. Germline CDR1 SGHAT, CDR2 FQNNGV. The CDR3 nucleotides read TGTGCCAGCAGCTCCCACAGGAACCCAAACTATGGCTACACCTTC. The encoded protein is CASSSHRNPNYGYTF.

The chain couples TRBV5-1 to TRBJ2-7; TRBD1 agrees at 7 bases. From germline, CDR1 is SGHRS and CDR2 YFSETQ. The CDR3 loop spans 12 amino acids. The junction had 4 bases not matched to a gene; V was cut back by 5 bases and J by 5 bases. CDR3 sequence: CASRETGNEQYF. Here the CDR3 DNA reads TGCGCCAGCAGAGAGACAGGGAACGAGCAGTACTTC. Full variable domain (missing parts from reference TRBV5-1 and TRBJ2-7): KAGVTQTPRYLIKTRGQQVTLSCSPISGHRSVSWYQQTPGQGLQFLFEYFSETQRNKGNFPGRFSGRQFSNSRSEMNVSTLELGDSALYLCASRETGNEQYFGPGTRLTVT.

V gene TRBV5-1 combines with J gene TRBJ1-2; D remains unclear. The CDR3 contains 16 residues. Trimming removed 0 bases at V and 4 bases at J, with 16 bases between. Germline values: CDR1 SGHRS, CDR2 YFSETQ. The CDR3 spells CASSLERAGVGYGYTF. The CDR3 DNA is TGCGCCAGCAGCTTGGAGAGGGCAGGAGTAGGCTATGGCTACACCTTC.

In its sample, this clone was seen once. The chain combines TRBV11-2 with TRBJ2-1; 7 positions agree with TRBD2. V gave up 3 bases and J gave up 3 bases; unmatched junction bases: 5. Germline V gene sequence: CDR1 SGHAT, CDR2 FQNNGV. The CDR3 runs to 15 residues. The CDR3 DNA reads TGTGCCAGCAGCTTCGACGGGGGGAACTACAATGAGCAGTTCTTC. Residues: CASSFDGGNYNEQFF.

The genes are TRBV18 and TRBJ1-3; tentative D call: TRBD1 (5 bases). The CDR3 is 13 residues long. Germline V gives CDR1 KGHSH, CDR2 LQKENI. V was shortened by 6 bases and J by 2 bases, with 8 bases between the two germline ends. The CDR3 is CASSTGAGNTIYF. CDR3 DNA: TGTGCCAGCTCCACAGGTGCTGGAAACACCATATATTTT.

The CDR3 protein is CASSLGLAGGTSYEQYF. In DNA, the CDR3 is TGTGCCAGCAGCTTAGGACTAGCGGGGGGGACGTCCTACGAGCAGTACTTC. V is TRBV5-4 and J is TRBJ2-7, with 15 bases matching TRBD2. The CDR3 covers 17 residues. Germline CDR1 and CDR2: SGHNT and YYREEE (reference sequence). J was trimmed by 1 base and V by 2 bases; bases with no gene match: 4.

This sequence joins TRBV5-1 and TRBJ2-1, with D perhaps matching TRBD1 (7 bases). With 2 bases removed from V and 8 bases from J, the gap between germline ends came to 11 bases. Germline loops: CDR1 SGHRS, CDR2 YFSETQ. The CDR3 is 13 amino acids. DNA of the CDR3: TGCGCCAGCAGCTTTACAGGGGACTATGAGCAGTTCTTC. Encoded protein: CASSFTGDYEQFF.

The V call is TRBV5-1, the J call TRBJ2-7; tentatively, D is TRBD1 (5 bases). Germline CDR1 and CDR2: SGHRS and YFSETQ. The CDR3 has 14 amino acids. The ends were cut back, 2 bases at V and 0 bases at J, with 9 bases in the middle. The CDR3 region is CASSFTRGSYEQYF. CDR3 in DNA: TGCGCCAGCAGCTTCACAAGGGGCTCCTACGAGCAGTACTTC.

The chain links TRBV19 to TRBJ2-1; D is uncertain. V was trimmed by 2 bases and J by 0 bases, leaving 8 bases between them. CDR3 length: 15 amino acids. Germline V lookup: CDR1 LNHDA, CDR2 SQIVND (reference sequence). The CDR3 reads CASSIQKSSYNEQFF. In nucleotides, the CDR3 is TGTGCCAGTAGTATACAAAAGAGCTCCTACAATGAGCAGTTCTTC.

This clone has just one count. The gene calls are TRBV7-3 and TRBJ1-2; possible D gene TRBD1, 6 bases. Germline V lookup: CDR1 SGHTA, CDR2 FQGTGA. This CDR3 spans 14 amino acids. Trimming pared 5 bases from V and 4 bases from J, leaving 14 bases between. The CDR3 DNA reads as TGTGCCAGCAGCCTTACAGGGACGCCCTATGGCTACACCTTC. It is translated as CASSLTGTPYGYTF.

The count of this clone is one. CDR3 in DNA: TGTGCCAGCAGGGTCCTCGCGGGGTCCTACAATGAGCAGTTCTTC. Translation: CASRVLAGSYNEQFF. V and J are TRBV6-1 and TRBJ2-1, with D possibly being TRBD2 (6 bases). This CDR3 comprises 15 residues. Trimming cost V 6 bases and J 1 base, with 13 bases left between them. The germline V gene encodes CDR1 MNHNS and CDR2 SASEGT.

Only one count was recorded for this clone. This chain links TRBV30 with TRBJ1-4; TRBD1 might be the D (5 bases). Trimming stripped 4 bases from V and 5 bases from J, with 17 bases between. This CDR3 has 15 residues. The germline CDR1 and CDR2 sequences are GTSNPN and SVGIG (reference sequence). The CDR3 spells CAWNQNGGENEKLFF. In nucleotides, the CDR3 is TGTGCCTGGAACCAGAACGGGGGAGAAAATGAAAAACTGTTTTTT.

The chain uses TRBV6-5 and TRBJ1-5; D not resolved. Germline assignment: CDR1 MNHEY and CDR2 SVGAGI. Trimming took 5 bases from V and 6 from J, leaving 11 bases between them. CDR3 length: 13 residues. This CDR3 is CASSENLGQPQHF. In DNA, the CDR3 is TGTGCCAGCAGTGAAAACCTCGGTCAGCCCCAGCATTTT.

V is TRBV28 and J is TRBJ1-2, with TRBD1 matching 8 bases. Germline CDR1 reads MDHEN; CDR2 reads SYDVKM. The ends lost 3 bases at V and 5 bases at J; junction bases unmatched: 8. CDR3 length: 15 amino acids. CDR3 loop: CASSFPPTGAYGYTF. Here the CDR3 DNA reads TGTGCCAGCAGTTTTCCCCCGACAGGGGCGTATGGCTACACCTTC.

The chain links TRBV19 to TRBJ2-1; TRBD2 matches 9 bases. The trim removed 6 bases at V and 2 bases at J, leaving 5 bases unmatched. CDR1 LNHDA and CDR2 SQIVND come from the germline V gene (reference sequence). CDR3 length: 15 residues. In DNA form, the CDR3 reads TGTGCCAGTAGCCTAGCGGGGACCCCCTACAATGAGCAGTTCTTC. It specifies CASSLAGTPYNEQFF.

This clone was picked up one time. The rearrangement joins TRBV5-4 to TRBJ2-7, with TRBD1 as a possible D gene (6 bases). V was cut by 1 base and J by 4 bases, with 12 bases left in between. Germline CDR1 and CDR2: SGHNT and YYREEE (reference sequence). The CDR3 has 14 residues. CDR3 in amino acids: CASSLKTGNYEQYF. In nucleotides, the CDR3 is TGTGCCAGCAGCTTGAAAACAGGGAATTACGAGCAGTACTTC.

The rearrangement uses TRBV11-3 and TRBJ1-1; no reliable D call. The CDR3 sequence is 13 residues long. Germline CDR1 reads SGHNT; CDR2 reads YENEEA. The V gene lost 3 bases and the J gene lost 9 bases, with 14 bases spanning the gap. CDR3: CASSFSLGQKAFF. The CDR3 coding sequence is TGTGCCAGCAGCTTTAGTCTTGGGCAGAAAGCTTTCTTT. Full variable domain (rest looked up from reference TRBV11-3 and TRBJ1-1): EAGVVQSPRYKIIEKKQPVAFWCNPISGHNTLYWYLQNLGQGPELLIRYENEEAVDDSQLPKDRFSAERLKGVDSTLKIQPAELGDSAVYLCASSFSLGQKAFFGQGTRLTVV.

The chain employs TRBV7-9 and TRBJ2-7; D is possibly TRBD1 (7 bases). Germline CDR1 and CDR2: SEHNR and FQNEAQ (reference sequence). The CDR3 consists of 14 residues. V lost 1 base and J 3 bases, leaving 10 bases between the germline ends. CDR3 sequence: CASSLGRDSYEQYF. In nucleotides, the CDR3 is TGTGCCAGCAGCTTAGGGCGGGACAGCTACGAGCAGTACTTC. The full variable domain, completed using reference TRBV7-9 and TRBJ2-7, is DTGVSQNPRHKITKRGQNVTFRCDPISEHNRLYWYRQTLGQGPEFLTYFQNEAQLEKSRLLSDRFSAERPKGSFSTLEIQRTEQGDSAMYLCASSLGRDSYEQYFGPGTRLTVT.

This chain uses TRBV4-2 with TRBJ2-5; TRBD1 matches 9 bases. Germline V CDR1 and CDR2: LGHNA, YNFKEQ. Trimming took 0 bases from V and 5 from J; bases not matched to a gene: 10. CDR3 size: 17 residues. The CDR3 protein is CASSQDLRTGEGETQYF. Here the CDR3 DNA reads TGTGCCAGCAGCCAAGACTTAAGGACAGGGGAGGGGGAGACCCAGTACTTC.

The rearrangement uses TRBV5-4 and TRBJ2-2; the D is unclear. This CDR3 comprises 13 residues. The ends were cut back, 0 bases at V and 3 bases at J, with 3 bases in the middle. CDR1 is SGHNT and CDR2 is YYREEE in the germline V gene (reference sequence). In nucleotides, the CDR3 is TGTGCCAGCAGCTTGGCCGACACCGGGGAGCTGTTTTTT. Encoded protein: CASSLADTGELFF.

V gene TRBV12-5 combines with J gene TRBJ2-1; 9 bases align to TRBD1. The CDR3 runs 15 residues. Germline V gives CDR1 LGHNT, CDR2 FRNRAP. The V segment lost 7 bases and the J segment 7 bases; nucleotides outside the gene matches: 11. This chain's CDR3 is CASAPGQGKRNEQFF. The CDR3 DNA sequence: TGTGCTAGTGCCCCCGGACAGGGGAAAAGAAATGAGCAGTTCTTC.

The DNA of the CDR3 is TGTGCCACCCTAGTTACGTTTCAGGGGTATGGCTACACCTTC. It specifies CATLVTFQGYGYTF. The gene calls are TRBV6-6 and TRBJ1-2; a weak D match, TRBD1 (6 bases). The V gene lost 10 bases and the J gene lost 5 bases, with 20 bases spanning the gap. Germline CDR1 MNHNY, CDR2 SVGAGI (reference sequence). This CDR3 contains 14 residues.

The J gene is TRBJ2-3, the V gene TRBV9; TRBD2 agrees at 7 bases. Germline assignment: CDR1 SGDLS and CDR2 YYNGEE. V shed 0 bases, J shed 6 bases, and the junction held 7 bases outside the gene matches. CDR3 length: 15 amino acids. CDR3 bases: TGTGCCAGCAGCGTAGCCGGCGGGGGACCCGATACGCAGTATTTT. Its protein product is CASSVAGGGPDTQYF.